This T cell receptor (beta chain) was recorded in a study of OX40 agonist ivuxolimab in advanced cancers. The overall study: Mean age around 60 years, range roughly 20 to 85; 82.7% male.

Sequencing was performed with immunoSEQ multiplex PCR; in TCRdb, only in-frame clones are kept and a portion is missing. The table records 20,000 or so clones, approximately 87% of them present only once. V lost 7 bases to trimming and J lost 0 bases, with 12 bases between them. Looked up from germline, CDR1 is SQVTM and CDR2 is ANQGSEA. CDR3 length: 13 residues. The receptor's source is an adult with an advanced solid tumor such as melanoma, head and neck, liver or kidney cancer. The chain links TRBV29-1 to TRBJ1-1; a weak D match, TRBD1 (6 bases). The sequencing here drew on CD4+ or CD8+ T cells sorted from blood, taken in a trial of the OX40 agonist ivuxolimab. CDR3 nucleotides: TGCAGCGGGGGGGCTTACTTGAACACTGAAGCTTTCTTT. Translating it yields CSGGAYLNTEAFF. The variable domain in full, completed from reference TRBV29-1 and TRBJ1-1, reads SAVISQKPSRDICQRGTSLTIQCQVDSQVTMMFWYRQQPGQSLTLIATANQGSEATYESGFVIDKFPISRPNLTFSTLTVSNMSPEDSSIYLCSGGAYLNTEAFFGQGTRLTVV.